Reported below is one T cell receptor (beta chain). Its antigen remains unknown. The data were produced by immunoSEQ multiplex PCR, yet TCRdb's version contains in-frame clones alone and is incomplete. The sample has roughly 85,000 clones; roughly nine tenths are singletons. The data stem from a study of T cell responses to AZD1222 COVID-19 vaccine. Study-wide background: Pooled together were second doses at about 4 or about 12 weeks. General study points: Distributed over spike, vaccine-associated CD4 TCRs predominated at 160-218 and 743-854.

The CDR3 runs to 13 residues. Germline CDR1 is LNHDA and CDR2 is SQIVND (reference sequence). V lost 8 bases and J lost 1, with 11 bases in between. The sequence was obtained from an adult in good health. This material consisted of peripheral blood, taken on day 0 of AZD1222 vaccination. The chain employs TRBV19 and TRBJ1-1, with no clear D. Here the CDR3 DNA reads TGTGCCAGTCAAAGAATTGGGAACACTGAAGCTTTCTTT. Translating it yields CASQRIGNTEAFF.